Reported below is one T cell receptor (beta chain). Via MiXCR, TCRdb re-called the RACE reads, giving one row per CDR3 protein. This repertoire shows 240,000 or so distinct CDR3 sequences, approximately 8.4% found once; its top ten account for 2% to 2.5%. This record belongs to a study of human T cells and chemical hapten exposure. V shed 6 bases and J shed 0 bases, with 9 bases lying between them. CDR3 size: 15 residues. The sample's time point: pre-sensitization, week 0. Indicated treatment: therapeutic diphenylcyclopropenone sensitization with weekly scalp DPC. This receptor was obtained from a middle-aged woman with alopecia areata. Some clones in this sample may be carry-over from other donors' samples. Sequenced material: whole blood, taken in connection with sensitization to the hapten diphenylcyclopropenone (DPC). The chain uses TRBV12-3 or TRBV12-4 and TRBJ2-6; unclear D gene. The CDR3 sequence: CASSYPSSGANVLTF. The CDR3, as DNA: TGTGCCAGCAGCTACCCAAGCTCTGGGGCCAACGTCCTGACTTTC.